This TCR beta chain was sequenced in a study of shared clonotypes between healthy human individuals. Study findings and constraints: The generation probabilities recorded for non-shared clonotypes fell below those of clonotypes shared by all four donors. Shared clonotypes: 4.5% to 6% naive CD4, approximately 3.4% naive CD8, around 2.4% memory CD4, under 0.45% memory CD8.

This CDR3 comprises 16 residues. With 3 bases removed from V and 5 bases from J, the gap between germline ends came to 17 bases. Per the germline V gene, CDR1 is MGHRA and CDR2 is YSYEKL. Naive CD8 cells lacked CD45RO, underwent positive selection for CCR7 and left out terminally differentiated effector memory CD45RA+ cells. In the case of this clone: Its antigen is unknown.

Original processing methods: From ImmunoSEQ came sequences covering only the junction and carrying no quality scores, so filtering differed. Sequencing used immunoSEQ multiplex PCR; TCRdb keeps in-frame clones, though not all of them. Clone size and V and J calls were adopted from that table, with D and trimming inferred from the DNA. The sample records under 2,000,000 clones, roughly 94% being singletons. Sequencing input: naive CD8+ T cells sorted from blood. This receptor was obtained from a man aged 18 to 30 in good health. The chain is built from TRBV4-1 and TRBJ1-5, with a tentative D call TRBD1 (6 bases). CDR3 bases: TGCGCCAGCAGCCACGCCCCCCGCAGGGGAGATCAGCCCCAGCATTTT. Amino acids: CASSHAPRRGDQPQHF.